This T cell receptor beta chain was captured by sequencing in a study of T cell changes during pregnancy in multiple sclerosis. Sequenced by immunoSEQ multiplex PCR; TCRdb stores in-frame clones only, minus some. The data show 40,000 to 50,000 clones, 94% seen once. The germline gives CDR1 MGHDK, CDR2 SYGVNS. The CDR3 runs 15 residues. The germline V and J ends were trimmed by 9 bases and 6 bases, with 23 bases remaining between them. This TCR was sampled from a female donor with multiple sclerosis, enrolled in a pregnancy study. The material sequenced was CD4+ T cells from peripheral blood mononuclear cells, taken in the first trimester of pregnancy. The rearrangement uses TRBV25-1 and TRBJ1-1, with D possibly being TRBD1 (5 bases). CDR3 nucleotide sequence: TGTGCCAGTAAAGGGCTGGGGCCACTCGCGTCTGAAGCTTTCTTT. It specifies CASKGLGPLASEAFF.